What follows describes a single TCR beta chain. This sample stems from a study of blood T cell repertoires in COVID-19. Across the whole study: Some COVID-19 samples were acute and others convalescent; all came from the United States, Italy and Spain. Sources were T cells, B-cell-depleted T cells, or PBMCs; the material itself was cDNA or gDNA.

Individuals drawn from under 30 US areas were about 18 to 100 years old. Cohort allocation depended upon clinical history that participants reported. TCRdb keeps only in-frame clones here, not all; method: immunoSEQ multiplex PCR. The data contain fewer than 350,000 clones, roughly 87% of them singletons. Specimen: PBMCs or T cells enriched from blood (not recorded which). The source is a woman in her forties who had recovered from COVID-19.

CDR3 protein: CASSSGLNQPQHF. DNA for the CDR3: TGTGCCAGCAGTTCTGGCCTCAATCAGCCCCAGCATTTT. The V call is TRBV6-2 or TRBV6-3, the J call TRBJ1-5; no reliable D call. V gave up 4 bases and J gave up 3 bases, with 7 bases separating them. Germline V gene data show CDR1 as MNHEY and CDR2 as SVGEGT. The CDR3 has 13 amino acids.